The present TCR beta chain was sequenced within a study of T cells in Graves' hyperthyroidism and ophthalmopathy. This clonotype was seen ten or more times. RNA transcripts were the template for amplifying TCR beta CDR3 regions. TCR CDR3 regions were first amplified by RT-PCR with HTBI primers. In TCRdb, the multiplex PCR reads were re-called with MiXCR into one record per CDR3 protein. Of around 620,000 distinct CDR3 sequences in the sample, approximately 14% are singletons; the top ten hold over 6%. The sequence was collected from a woman between 18 and 29 years old with Graves' ophthalmopathy. The source material was blood.

Here the CDR3 DNA reads TGTGCCAGCAGTTTTTCATCCACCTACGAGCAGTACTTC. Translation: CASSFSSTYEQYF. The chain links TRBV28 to TRBJ2-7; D is unclear. CDR1 MDHEN and CDR2 SYDVKM come from the germline V gene. V dropped 3 bases and J dropped 2 bases, with 8 bases sitting between them. The length of the CDR3 is 13 residues.